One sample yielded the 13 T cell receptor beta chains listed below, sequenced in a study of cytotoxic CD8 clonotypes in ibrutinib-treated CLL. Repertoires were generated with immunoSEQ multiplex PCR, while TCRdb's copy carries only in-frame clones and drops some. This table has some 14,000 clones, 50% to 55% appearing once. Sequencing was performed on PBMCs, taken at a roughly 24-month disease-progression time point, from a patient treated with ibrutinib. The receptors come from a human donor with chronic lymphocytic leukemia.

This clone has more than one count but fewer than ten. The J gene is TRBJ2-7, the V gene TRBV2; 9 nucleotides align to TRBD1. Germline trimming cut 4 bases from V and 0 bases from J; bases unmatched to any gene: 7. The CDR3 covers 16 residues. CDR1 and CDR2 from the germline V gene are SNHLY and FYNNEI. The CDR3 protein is CASSAAGQGDSYEQYF. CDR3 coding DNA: TGTGCCAGCAGTGCAGCGGGACAGGGTGACTCCTACGAGCAGTACTTC.

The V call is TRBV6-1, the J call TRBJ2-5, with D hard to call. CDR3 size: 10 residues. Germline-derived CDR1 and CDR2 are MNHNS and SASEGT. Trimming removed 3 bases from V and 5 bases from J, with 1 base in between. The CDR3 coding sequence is TGTGCCAGCAGTGACGAGACCCAGTACTTC. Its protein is CASSDETQYF.

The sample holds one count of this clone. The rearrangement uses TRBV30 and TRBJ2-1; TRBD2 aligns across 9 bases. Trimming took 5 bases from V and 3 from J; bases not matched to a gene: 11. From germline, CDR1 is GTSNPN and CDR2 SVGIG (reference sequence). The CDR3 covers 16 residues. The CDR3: CAWEAGGLDYYNEQFF. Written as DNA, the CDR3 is TGTGCCTGGGAAGCGGGGGGCCTGGACTACTACAATGAGCAGTTCTTC. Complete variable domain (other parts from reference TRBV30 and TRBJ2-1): SQTIHQWPATLVQPVGSPLSLECTVEGTSNPNLYWYRQAAGRGLQLLFYSVGIGQISSEVPQNLSASRPQDRQFILSSKKLLLSDSGFYLCAWEAGGLDYYNEQFFGPGTRLTVL.

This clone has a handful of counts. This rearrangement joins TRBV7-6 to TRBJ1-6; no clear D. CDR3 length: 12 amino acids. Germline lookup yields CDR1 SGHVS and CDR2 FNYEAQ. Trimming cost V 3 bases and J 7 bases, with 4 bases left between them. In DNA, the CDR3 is TGTGCCAGCAGCTTCGGGAATTCACCCCTCCACTTT. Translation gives CASSFGNSPLHF.

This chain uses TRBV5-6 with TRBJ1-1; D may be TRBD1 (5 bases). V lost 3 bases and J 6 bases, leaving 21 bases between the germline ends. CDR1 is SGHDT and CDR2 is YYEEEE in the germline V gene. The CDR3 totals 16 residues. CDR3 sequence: CASSSQRRGRSSEAFF. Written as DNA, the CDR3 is TGTGCCAGCAGCTCCCAAAGACGGGGCAGGAGCTCTGAAGCTTTCTTT.

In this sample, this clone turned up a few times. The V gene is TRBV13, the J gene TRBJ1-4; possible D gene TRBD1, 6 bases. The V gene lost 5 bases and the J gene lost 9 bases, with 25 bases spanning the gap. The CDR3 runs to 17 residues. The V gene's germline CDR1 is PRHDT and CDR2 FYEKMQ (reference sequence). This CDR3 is CASSERTSPGGGKKLFF. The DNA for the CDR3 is TGTGCCAGCAGCGAGCGGACATCTCCGGGGGGCGGGAAAAAACTGTTTTTT.

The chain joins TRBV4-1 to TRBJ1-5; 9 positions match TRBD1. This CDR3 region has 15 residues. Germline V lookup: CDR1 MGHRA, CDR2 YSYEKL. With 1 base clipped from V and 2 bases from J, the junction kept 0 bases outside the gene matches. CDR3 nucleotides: TGCGCCAGCAGCCAAGGGACAGGGGGCAATCAGCCCCAGCATTTT. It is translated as CASSQGTGGNQPQHF.

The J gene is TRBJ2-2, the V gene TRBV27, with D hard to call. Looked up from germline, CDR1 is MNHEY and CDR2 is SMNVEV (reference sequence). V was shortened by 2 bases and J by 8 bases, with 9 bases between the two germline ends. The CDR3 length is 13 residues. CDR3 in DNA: TGTGCCAGCAGTTTAGAGAGGCAAGGGGAGCTGTTTTTT. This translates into CASSLERQGELFF.

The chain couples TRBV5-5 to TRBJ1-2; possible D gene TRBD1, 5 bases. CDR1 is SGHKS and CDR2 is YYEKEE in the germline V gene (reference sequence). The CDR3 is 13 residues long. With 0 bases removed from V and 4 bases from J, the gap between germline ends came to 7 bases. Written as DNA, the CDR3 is TGTGCCAGCAGCTTGGAGCAGGGCTATGGCTACACCTTC. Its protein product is CASSLEQGYGYTF.

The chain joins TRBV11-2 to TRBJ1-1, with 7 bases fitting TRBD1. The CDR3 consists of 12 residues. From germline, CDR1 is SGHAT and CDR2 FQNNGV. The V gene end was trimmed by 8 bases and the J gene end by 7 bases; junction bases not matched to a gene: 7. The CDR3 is CASPRGRGEAFF. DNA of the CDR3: TGTGCCAGCCCAAGGGGGCGGGGTGAAGCTTTCTTT. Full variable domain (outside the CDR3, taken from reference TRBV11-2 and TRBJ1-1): EAGVAQSPRYKIIEKRQSVAFWCNPISGHATLYWYQQILGQGPKLLIQFQNNGVVDDSQLPKDRFSAERLKGVDSTLKIQPAKLEDSAVYLCASPRGRGEAFFGQGTRLTVV.

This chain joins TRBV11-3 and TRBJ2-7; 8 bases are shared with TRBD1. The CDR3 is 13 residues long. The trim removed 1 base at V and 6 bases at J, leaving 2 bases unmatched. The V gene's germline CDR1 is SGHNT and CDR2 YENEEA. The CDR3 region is CASSLGRGREQYF. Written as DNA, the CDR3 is TGTGCCAGCAGCTTAGGCAGGGGGCGCGAGCAGTACTTC. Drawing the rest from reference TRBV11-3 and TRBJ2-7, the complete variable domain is EAGVVQSPRYKIIEKKQPVAFWCNPISGHNTLYWYLQNLGQGPELLIRYENEEAVDDSQLPKDRFSAERLKGVDSTLKIQPAELGDSAVYLCASSLGRGREQYFGPGTRLTVT.

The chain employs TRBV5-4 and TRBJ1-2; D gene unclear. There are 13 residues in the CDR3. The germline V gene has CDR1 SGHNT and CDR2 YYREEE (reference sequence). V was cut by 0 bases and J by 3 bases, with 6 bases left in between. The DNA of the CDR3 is TGTGCCAGCAGCTTGGTTGGGGACTATGGCTACACCTTC. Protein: CASSLVGDYGYTF.

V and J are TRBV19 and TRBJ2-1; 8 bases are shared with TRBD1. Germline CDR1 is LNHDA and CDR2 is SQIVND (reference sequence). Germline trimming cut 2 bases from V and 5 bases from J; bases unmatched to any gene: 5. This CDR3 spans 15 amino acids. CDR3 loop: CASSITWTGNNEQFF. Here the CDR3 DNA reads TGTGCCAGTAGTATAACCTGGACAGGGAACAATGAGCAGTTCTTC. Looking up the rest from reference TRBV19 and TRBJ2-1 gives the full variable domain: DGGITQSPKYLFRKEGQNVTLSCEQNLNHDAMYWYRQDPGQGLRLIYYSQIVNDFQKGDIAEGYSVSREKKESFPLTVTSAQKNPTAFYLCASSITWTGNNEQFFGPGTRLTVL.